The 8 T cell receptor beta chains in this list originate from one sample, sequenced in a study of CD4 T cells in relation to SARS-CoV-2 and coronaviruses. TCRdb keeps only in-frame clones here, not all; method: immunoSEQ multiplex PCR. In the table there are under 25,000 clones, approximately 76% of which are singletons. These receptors have no known antigen. Unexposed donor CD4+ T cells date from 2011-2018, before the COVID-19 pandemic. CD4+ T cells were isolated from the cells after around 9 days of culture. The sample comprised CD4+ T cells from PBMCs, cultured in vitro. The origin of the receptors is a human donor in good health.

The chain is built from TRBV27 and TRBJ2-1; 9 nucleotides agree with TRBD2. J was trimmed by 6 bases and V by 9 bases; bases with no gene match: 9. Germline-derived CDR1 and CDR2 are MNHEY and SMNVEV (reference sequence). The CDR3 covers 14 residues. The CDR3 spells CARPLSREGNEQFF. The CDR3 region has the DNA TGTGCCAGGCCTCTGTCGCGGGAGGGCAATGAGCAGTTCTTC.

The chain uses TRBV2 and TRBJ1-1; 9 bases are shared with TRBD1. This CDR3 is built from 13 residues. The J segment lost 1 base and the V segment lost 6 bases, leaving 0 bases of the junction unmatched. The V gene's germline CDR1 is SNHLY and CDR2 FYNNEI. CDR3 protein: CASRQGANTEAFF. CDR3 in DNA: TGTGCCAGCAGACAGGGGGCGAACACTGAAGCTTTCTTT.

V gene TRBV19 combines with J gene TRBJ1-4; TRBD1 agrees at 9 bases. V lost 4 bases to trimming and J lost 10 bases; unmatched junction nucleotides: 10. Germline loops: CDR1 LNHDA, CDR2 SQIVND (reference sequence). There are 15 residues in the CDR3. The CDR3 DNA reads TGTGCCAGTAGTACCAAACCGGGACAGGGAAGAAAACTGTTTTTT. As protein: CASSTKPGQGRKLFF.

The chain combines TRBV2 with TRBJ2-2; the match to TRBD2 covers 9 bases. With 1 base clipped from V and 3 bases from J, the junction kept 0 bases outside the gene matches. The V gene's germline CDR1 is SNHLY and CDR2 FYNNEI. The CDR3 contains 15 residues. CDR3 bases: TGTGCCAGCAGTGAAGGGACTAGCGACACCGGGGAGCTGTTTTTT. It yields the protein CASSEGTSDTGELFF.

This clone was seen more than once but under ten times. Here the CDR3 reads CASSVRTGNTGELFF. The CDR3 bases are TGTGCCAGCAGCGTCCGTACAGGGAACACCGGGGAGCTGTTTTTT. The genes are TRBV11-3 and TRBJ2-2; D is perhaps TRBD1 (5 bases). Germline CDR1 SGHNT, CDR2 YENEEA. There are 15 residues in the CDR3. Deletions cut 5 bases from V and 1 base from J, with 11 bases between.

This rearrangement joins TRBV9 to TRBJ2-1, with 13 bases fitting TRBD2. Looked up from germline, CDR1 is SGDLS and CDR2 is YYNGEE. The CDR3 loop spans 18 amino acids. J lost 0 bases, V lost 2 bases, and 5 bases had no gene match. The CDR3 bases are TGTGCCAGCAGCGTTGGGACTAGCGGGATGAGCTCCTACAATGAGCAGTTCTTC. Its protein product is CASSVGTSGMSSYNEQFF.

The rearrangement links TRBV10-3 to TRBJ1-1; D remains ambiguous. V shed 2 bases and J shed 2 bases, with 6 bases lying between them. The CDR3 spans 13 residues. From germline, CDR1 is ENHRY and CDR2 SYGVKD. The CDR3 nucleotides are TGTGCCATCAGTGAGCCAAAAAACACTGAAGCTTTCTTT. It specifies CAISEPKNTEAFF.

J is TRBJ2-1 and V is TRBV4-2, with 9 bases identical to TRBD2. This CDR3 contains 20 residues. Germline V gene sequence: CDR1 LGHNA, CDR2 YNFKEQ. V shed 0 bases and J 0 bases; nucleotides not matched to a gene: 12. The CDR3 is CASSQDHFTSGLSSYNEQFF. The CDR3 coding sequence is TGTGCCAGCAGCCAAGATCATTTCACTAGCGGGTTAAGCTCCTACAATGAGCAGTTCTTC.